This T cell receptor beta chain emerged from a study of T-cell reconstitution after alpha-beta-depleted transplantation in children. V was pared by 6 bases and J by 9 bases, with 21 bases between. The CDR3 totals 14 residues. Germline loops: CDR1 DFQATT, CDR2 SNEGSKA (reference sequence). Preparation of the TCRbeta library used unique molecular identifiers. TCRdb analysed the PCR reads with MiXCR anew, one entry per CDR3 protein. The sample consists of 350,000 to 450,000 distinct CDR3 sequences, over 20% of them appearing once. This specimen consisted of PBMCs from the stem cell graft donor, obtained from the stem cell graft. This sequence originates from a human donor who donated a stem cell graft to a child with acute myeloid leukemia. The V and J genes are TRBV20-1 and TRBJ2-1, with a weak D call TRBD2 (6 bases). CDR3 DNA sequence: TGCAGTGCGCGCCCCTCGACTAGTCCCGGTGAGCAGTTCTTC. It specifies CSARPSTSPGEQFF.